This T cell receptor beta chain was recovered during a study of blood T cells in healthy people across ages. Each donor gave 9.5 to 10 milliliters of peripheral blood. Total RNA amounts of at least 6 micrograms were extracted per sample. A second roughly 6 to 11 cycle PCR used barcoded and J-beta primers. One entry per CDR3 protein results from TCRdb running MiXCR on the 5' RACE reads. The profile shows fewer than 1.5 million distinct CDR3 sequences, approximately 38% of them singletons. Regarding this clonotype: The antigen is undetermined.

Study results and caveats: Compared with aged donors, long-lived donors showed fewer expanded clones, suggesting selection. Getting older went along with TCR beta diversity per million T cells dropping roughly linearly.

The sample comprised blood. This TCR derives from a woman aged 18 to 35 in good health.

The DNA for the CDR3 is TGTGCCAGCGGGGTCAGTAATTCACCCCTCCACTTT. Its protein is CASGVSNSPLHF. V gene TRBV6-6 combines with J gene TRBJ1-6; D not certain. From germline, CDR1 is MNHNY and CDR2 SVGAGI (reference sequence). The V end lost 8 bases, the J end lost 6 bases, and 8 bases lay between the germline ends. The CDR3 loop spans 12 amino acids.